The source of this T cell receptor (beta chain) is a study of T cell changes during pregnancy in multiple sclerosis. This CDR3 is 15 amino acids long. Germline V gene data show CDR1 as LGHNA and CDR2 as YNFKEQ. V lost 2 bases and J lost 0, with 11 bases in between. Assay used: immunoSEQ multiplex PCR; TCRdb lists only in-frame clones, some missing. The repertoire includes some 40,000 clones, about 90% of them detected once, and over 0.45% sits in the top ten. Sequencing was performed on CD4+ T cells from peripheral blood mononuclear cells, taken in the third trimester of pregnancy. V and J are TRBV4-2 and TRBJ2-7; D might be TRBD1 (5 bases). This clonotype was sampled from a female donor in good health, enrolled as a control in a pregnancy study. The CDR3 here is CASSQRGPASYEQYF. CDR3 bases: TGTGCCAGCAGCCAAAGGGGCCCGGCCTCCTACGAGCAGTACTTC.